The subject of this entry is one T cell receptor beta chain. The data were taken from a study of shared clonotypes between healthy human individuals. CD45RO-negative cells were positively selected for CCR7, leaving out terminally differentiated effector memory CD45RA+ cells. Adults of Caucasian background living in Nashville, Tennessee made up all donors. The CDR3 contains 16 residues. V shed 3 bases and J 0 bases; nucleotides not matched to a gene: 5. Per germline, CDR1 SNHLY and CDR2 FYNNEI. Sorted-subset replicate PCRs used roughly 210 ng of genomic DNA. This amount corresponded to about 29,000 T cell genomes. Sequencing was performed with immunoSEQ multiplex PCR; in TCRdb, only in-frame clones are kept and a portion is missing. Among hundreds of thousands of clones, approximately 95% were seen once, and the ten largest hold over 0.095%.

The TCR was taken from a woman in her 30s in good health. V and J are TRBV2 and TRBJ2-7, with 10 positions matching TRBD1. Sequenced material: naive CD8+ T cells sorted from blood. The CDR3 here is CASSDLGQGVSYEQYF. CDR3 nucleotide sequence: TGTGCCAGCAGTGACCTTGGACAGGGGGTCTCCTACGAGCAGTACTTC.